This section outlines one TCR beta chain sequence together with its context. Its specificity is unknown. This entry comes from a study of OX40 agonist ivuxolimab in advanced cancers. Overall study: From roughly 20 to 85 years was the age range, with a mean of about 56 years, and roughly 83% were male.

Study-wide points: Doses of 0.1 to 3.0 mg/kg were accompanied by clonal expansion of CD4+ and CD8+ blood T cells by week 6.

Libraries were prepared by immunoSEQ multiplex PCR; TCRdb keeps only in-frame clonotypes and omits some of them. The sample contains 76,000 or so clones, about 94% of which appear only once. The CDR3 runs 15 residues. The trim removed 5 bases at V and 3 bases at J, leaving 6 bases unmatched. CDR1 is SGHVS, CDR2 FNYEAQ, per germline. Sequencing was performed on CD4+ or CD8+ T cells sorted from blood, taken in a trial of the OX40 agonist ivuxolimab. The chain couples TRBV7-6 to TRBJ2-2, with 7 bases matching TRBD1. This receptor was obtained from an adult with an advanced solid tumor such as melanoma, head and neck, liver or kidney cancer. The CDR3 DNA reads TGTGCCAGCAGCGAACGGGACAGATACACCGGGGAGCTGTTTTTT. It encodes CASSERDRYTGELFF.